Listed below are T cell receptor beta chains from one sample, sequenced in a study of identical twins. TCRdb redid the calling of the 5' RACE reads with MiXCR, one entry per CDR3 protein. The sample shows a few hundred thousand distinct CDR3 sequences, 7% to 9.5% of them seen only once. The sample consisted of naive T cells sorted from blood. Receptor source: a woman aged 50 to 65 in good health. Both conserved end residues are part of each CDR3. The D gene is left open where the match is weak. Only part of the rows carry a size: once, few, many, or a class if the clone is expanded.

>-|16|TRBJ2-1|TRBV12-3/TRBV12-4|many
TGTGCCAGCAGTCCCCGAGGTCTAGTTTCAAACAATGAGCAGTTCTTC
CASSPRGLVSNNEQFF
>TRBD2|17|TRBJ2-2|TRBV5-1|-
TGCGCCAGCAGCCCGAACATAAAAGCGGGAGGACCCGGGGAGCTGTTTTTT
CASSPNIKAGGPGELFF
>-|15|TRBJ2-1|TRBV24-1|few
TGTGCCACCAGCCCTAGCGCATACTCCTACAATGAGCAGTTCTTC
CATSPSAYSYNEQFF
>-|16|TRBJ2-4|TRBV19|few
TGTGCCAGTAGTGACCGGGACGCTCTAGCCAAAAACATTCAGTACTTC
CASSDRDALAKNIQYF
>TRBD2|15|TRBJ2-3|TRBV12-3/TRBV12-4|many
TGTGCCAGCAGTTCAGCGGGAGGGCCCCCAGATACGCAGTATTTT
CASSSAGGPPDTQYF
>-|15|TRBJ1-4|TRBV5-1|-
TGCGCCAGCAGCCCCAGACTGGCAACTAATGAAAAACTGTTTTTT
CASSPRLATNEKLFF
>TRBD1|15|TRBJ2-4|TRBV6-6|many
TGTGCCAGCAGTTACTCAGGACAGGGTGTAAACATTCAGTACTTC
CASSYSGQGVNIQYF
>-|10|TRBJ2-5|TRBV7-9|-
TGTGCAACCGGGGCGGAGACCCAGTACTTC
CATGAETQYF
>TRBD1|13|TRBJ2-6|TRBV28|-
TGTGCCAGCAGTCCCCGGGACAGGGGTTTTTCGGCTTTC
CASSPRDRGFSAF
>-|14|TRBJ2-6|TRBV5-1|few
TGCGCCAGCAGCTTGCAACACGGGACCAACGTCCTGACTTTC
CASSLQHGTNVLTF
>-|14|TRBJ1-1|TRBV5-1|-
TGCGCCAGCAGCTCGCAGGGGAGGGGAACTGAAGCTTTCTTT
CASSSQGRGTEAFF
>TRBD2|13|TRBJ2-1|TRBV4-1|-
TGCGCCAGCAGCCAAGAACTAGCGGGATTGGGGTTCTTC
CASSQELAGLGFF
>-|17|TRBJ2-3|TRBV24-1|few
TGTGCCACCAGTGACCATGACAGCCCCGGGGGCACAGATACGCAGTATTTT
CATSDHDSPGGTDTQYF
>-|12|TRBJ2-1|TRBV6-5|many
TGTGCCAGCAGTTACGCCCGCGATGAGCAGTTCTTC
CASSYARDEQFF
>TRBD1|15|TRBJ2-2|TRBV12-3/TRBV12-4|few
TGTGCCAGCGCCATGGGGACAGGGGGCACCGGGGAGCTGTTTTTT
CASAMGTGGTGELFF
>-|16|TRBJ1-5|TRBV3-1|many
TGTGCCAGCAGCCCCAGGACAGACAATAGCAATCAGCCCCAGCATTTT
CASSPRTDNSNQPQHF
>TRBD2|16|TRBJ2-1|TRBV4-2|many
TGTGCCAGCAGCCTAACGGGACTAGCGGGAGGAAATGAGCAGTTCTTC
CASSLTGLAGGNEQFF
>-|12|TRBJ2-5|TRBV12-3/TRBV12-4|few
TGTGCCAGCGGAACCGGGACCCGCTTCAGTTACTTC
CASGTGTRFSYF
>TRBD2|16|TRBJ2-7|TRBV4-1|few
TGCGCCAGCAGCCATACCCTAGCGGGTAGCTCCTACGAGCAGTACTTC
CASSHTLAGSSYEQYF
>TRBD2|17|TRBJ2-1|TRBV27|few
TGTGCCAGCAGGAGAACAGCCCGGGAGGCGCCCTACAATGAGCAGTTCTTC
CASRRTAREAPYNEQFF
>TRBD2|16|TRBJ2-1|TRBV20-1|few
TGCAGTGCTAGAGAATTCGCGGGAGTATCATACAATGAGCAGTTCTTC
CSAREFAGVSYNEQFF
>TRBD2|13|TRBJ2-3|TRBV2|many
TGTGCCAGCAGAGCGGGAGGGGCAGATACGCAGTATTTT
CASRAGGADTQYF
>TRBD1|14|TRBJ1-3|TRBV19|many
TGTGCCAGTAGTAGCGACAGGGCTGGAAACACCATATATTTT
CASSSDRAGNTIYF
>TRBD1|16|TRBJ2-3|TRBV5-1|-
TGCGCCAGCAGCTTGGCCGGGACAGGGGGCACAGATACGCAGTATTTT
CASSLAGTGGTDTQYF
>TRBD2|18|TRBJ2-1|TRBV5-1|many
TGCGCCAGCAGCTCCCCTTCGCGGGGGACTAGCAGATACAATGAGCAGTTCTTC
CASSSPSRGTSRYNEQFF
>TRBD1|16|TRBJ1-4|TRBV6-1|-
TGTGCCAGCAGTCCCGGGACAGGGGTGAATAATGAAAAACTGTTTTTT
CASSPGTGVNNEKLFF
>-|13|TRBJ2-1|TRBV27|-
TGTGCCAGCAGTTTATCGAAGTACAATGAGCAGTTCTTC
CASSLSKYNEQFF
>-|14|TRBJ1-3|TRBV10-3|few
TGTGCCATCAGTGATTCGGGACATGGAAACACCATATATTTT
CAISDSGHGNTIYF
>-|16|TRBJ1-3|TRBV7-9|few
TGTGCCAGCAGCGTCGACATGGTTGGGGTCGGAAACACCATATATTTT
CASSVDMVGVGNTIYF
>-|17|TRBJ2-2|TRBV12-3/TRBV12-4|many
TGTGCCAGCAGCTTCGGACAATTAGGCTGGGACACCGGGGAGCTGTTTTTT
CASSFGQLGWDTGELFF
>-|12|TRBJ2-1|TRBV27|many
TGTGCCAGCAGCCCCCTAGAGAAAGAGCAGTTCTTC
CASSPLEKEQFF
>TRBD1|15|TRBJ2-7|TRBV5-1|-
TGCGCCAGCAGCTCCGGGACAGACATCTCCTACGAGCAGTACTTC
CASSSGTDISYEQYF
>TRBD1|15|TRBJ2-1|TRBV27|-
TGTGCCAGCAGTGCGCCCGGGACAGCCGACAATGAGCAGTTCTTC
CASSAPGTADNEQFF
>-|17|TRBJ2-1|TRBV15|few
TGTGCCACCAGCACCCCCCGGGTAGCGGAGACTTACAATGAGCAGTTCTTC
CATSTPRVAETYNEQFF
>TRBD1|15|TRBJ2-1|TRBV3-1|many
TGTGCCAGCAGCCCCGGGACAGGGGGGGACAATGAGCAGTTCTTC
CASSPGTGGDNEQFF
>TRBD1|13|TRBJ1-1|TRBV10-3|few
TGTGCCATGGGACAGGGTTCGTACACTGAAGCTTTCTTT
CAMGQGSYTEAFF
>TRBD2|17|TRBJ2-1|TRBV13|-
TGTGCCAGCAGCTTAGGGTTAGCGGGAGCGAACTACAATGAGCAGTTCTTC
CASSLGLAGANYNEQFF